This T cell receptor beta chain stems from a study of T cells in tuberculosis (dated by TCRdb to between 2017 and 2018). The study in broad terms: To characterize T cells specific for the mycobacterial lipid antigen glucose monomycolate (GMM), the study used CD1B tetramers together with high-throughput TCR immunosequencing. A South African clinical cohort compared IGRA-negative adolescents, IGRA-positive adolescents with latent tuberculosis and adults with active tuberculosis, about ten per group. PBMC from active tuberculosis patients were archived either before standard anti-tuberculosis treatment began or within 7 days of its start. Overall study results and their limits: Clinical samples were chosen by availability of cryopreserved specimens, and active tuberculosis cases were adults while controls were adolescents. The smaller NN-distances were partly driven by shorter CDR3-alpha lengths in active tuberculosis patients, and the difference for TCR-beta did not reach statistical significance. An accuracy of 87% (AUROC approximately 0.91) was reached by a classifier using the diverse GMM-specific repertoire, compared with approximately 70% accuracy when GEM motif frequencies were used. Smaller mean NN-distances to GMM-specific TCRs were observed in active tuberculosis TCR-alpha repertoires than in IGRA-negative controls, suggesting clonal expansion of GMM-specific TCRs.

Active tuberculosis patients were HIV-seronegative South African adults aged 18 years or older with a new diagnosis. Confirmation of active tuberculosis was obtained by positive sputum smear microscopy and/or positive M. tuberculosis culture. Immunosequencing of unsorted cryopreserved PBMC covered, on average, about 91,000 T cells per clinical donor. The immunoSEQ multiplex PCR assay was used to generate TCR libraries, with TCR-beta and/or TCR-alpha/delta assays applied to each sample. Amplified TCR libraries were sequenced on the Illumina high-throughput platform. In the source study's methods: Clustering and dimensionality reduction relied on pairwise TCRdist distances among GMM-specific receptors from T cells that were either sorted ex vivo or expanded in vitro. Each clinical repertoire received a mean NN-distance score, defined as the average TCRdist to the nearest 10% of tetramer-positive reference sequences. GEM TCR motif frequency was computed as the fraction of unique TCRs matching known GEM sequences by V/J usage and CDR3 length. Active tuberculosis was classified by linear discriminant analysis with leave-one-out cross-validation, implemented in scikit-learn. TCRdb holds this immuneACCESS table with in-frame rearrangements only. Some clones are missing; in checked studies, unresolved V genes explain under half, and the rest has no known cause. That table gives V, J and clone size, and the DNA gave D and trimming. A total of 6,500 to 9,500 clones appear in this sample, 95% of them only once. The ten largest clones represent approximately 10% of the sample.

In regard to this clone: Its antigen is not yet known. The record has no base qualities; no much larger clone is one base away.

Taken from cysteine to phenylalanine, the CDR3 has 14 residues. CDR3 DNA only is kept here, 42 bases in frame from base 1. CDR1 and CDR2 are drawn from the germline V gene: SGHRS, YFSETQ. V is cut back by 0 bases and J by 4 bases, with 3 bases in the junction unmatched. Sample: PBMCs. The chain was built from TRBV5-1 and TRBJ2-5, with 7 junctional bases fitting TRBD2. This sequence was found in an adult with tuberculosis. CDR3 reads: CASSLVPSGETQYF. The sequence in DNA is TGCGCCAGCAGCTTGGTCCCTAGCGGAGAGACCCAGTACTTC.